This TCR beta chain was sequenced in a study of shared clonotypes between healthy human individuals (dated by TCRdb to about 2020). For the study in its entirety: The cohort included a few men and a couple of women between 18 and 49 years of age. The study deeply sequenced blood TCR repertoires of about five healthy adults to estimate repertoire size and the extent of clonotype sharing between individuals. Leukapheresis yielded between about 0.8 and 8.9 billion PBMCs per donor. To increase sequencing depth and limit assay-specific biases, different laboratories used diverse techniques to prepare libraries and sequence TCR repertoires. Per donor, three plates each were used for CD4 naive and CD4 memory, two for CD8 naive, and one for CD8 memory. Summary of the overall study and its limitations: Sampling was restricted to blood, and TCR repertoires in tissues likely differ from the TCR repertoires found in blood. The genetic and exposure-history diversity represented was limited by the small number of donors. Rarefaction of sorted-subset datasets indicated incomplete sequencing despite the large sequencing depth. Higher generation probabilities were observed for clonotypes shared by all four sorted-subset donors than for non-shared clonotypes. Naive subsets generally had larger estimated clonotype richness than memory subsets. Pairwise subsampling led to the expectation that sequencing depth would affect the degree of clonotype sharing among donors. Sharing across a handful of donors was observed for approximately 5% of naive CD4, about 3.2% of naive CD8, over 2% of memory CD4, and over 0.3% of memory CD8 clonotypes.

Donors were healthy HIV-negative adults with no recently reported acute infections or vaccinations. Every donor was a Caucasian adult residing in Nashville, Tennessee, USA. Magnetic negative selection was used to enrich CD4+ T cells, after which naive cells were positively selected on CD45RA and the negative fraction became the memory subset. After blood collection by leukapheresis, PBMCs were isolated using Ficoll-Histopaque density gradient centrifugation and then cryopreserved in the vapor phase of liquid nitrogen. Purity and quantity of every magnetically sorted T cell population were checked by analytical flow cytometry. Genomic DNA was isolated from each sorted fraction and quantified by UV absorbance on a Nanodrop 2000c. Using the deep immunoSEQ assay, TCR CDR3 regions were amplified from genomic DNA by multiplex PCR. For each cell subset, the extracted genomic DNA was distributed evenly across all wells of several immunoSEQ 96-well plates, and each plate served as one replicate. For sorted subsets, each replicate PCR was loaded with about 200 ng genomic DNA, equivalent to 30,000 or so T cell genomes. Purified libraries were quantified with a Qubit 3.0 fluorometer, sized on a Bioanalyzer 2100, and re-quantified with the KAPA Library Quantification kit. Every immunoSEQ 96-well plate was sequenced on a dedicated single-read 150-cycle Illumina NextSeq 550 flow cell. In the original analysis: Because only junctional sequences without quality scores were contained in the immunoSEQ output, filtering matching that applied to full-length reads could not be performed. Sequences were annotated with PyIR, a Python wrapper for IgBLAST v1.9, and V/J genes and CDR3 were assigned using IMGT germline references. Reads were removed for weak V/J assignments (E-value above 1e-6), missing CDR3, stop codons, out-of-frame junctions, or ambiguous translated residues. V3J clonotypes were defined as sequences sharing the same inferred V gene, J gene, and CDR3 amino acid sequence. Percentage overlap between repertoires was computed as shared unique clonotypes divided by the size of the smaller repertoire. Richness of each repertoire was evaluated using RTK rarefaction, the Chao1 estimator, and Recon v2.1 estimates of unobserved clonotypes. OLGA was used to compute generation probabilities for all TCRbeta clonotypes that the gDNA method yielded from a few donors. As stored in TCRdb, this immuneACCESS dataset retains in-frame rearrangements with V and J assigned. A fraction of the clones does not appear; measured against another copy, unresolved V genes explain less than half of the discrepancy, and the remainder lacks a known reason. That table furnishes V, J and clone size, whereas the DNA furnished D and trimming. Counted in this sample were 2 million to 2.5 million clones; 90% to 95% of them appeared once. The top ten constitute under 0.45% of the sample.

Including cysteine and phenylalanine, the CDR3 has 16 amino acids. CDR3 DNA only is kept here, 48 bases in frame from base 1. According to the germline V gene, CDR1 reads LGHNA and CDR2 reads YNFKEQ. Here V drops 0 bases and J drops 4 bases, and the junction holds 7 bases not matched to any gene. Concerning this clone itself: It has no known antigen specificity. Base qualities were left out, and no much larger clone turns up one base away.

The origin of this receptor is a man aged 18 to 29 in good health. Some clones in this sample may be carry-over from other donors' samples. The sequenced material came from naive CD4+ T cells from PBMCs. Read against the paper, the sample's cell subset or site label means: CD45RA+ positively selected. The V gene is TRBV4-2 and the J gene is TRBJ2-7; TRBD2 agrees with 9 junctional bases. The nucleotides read TGTGCCAGCAGCCAAGATTGGCTAGCGGGACAATACGAGCAGTACTTC. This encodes CASSQDWLAGQYEQYF.